The next 15 T cell receptor beta chains were all read from a single sample in a study of tumor-infiltrating lymphocytes in primary liver carcinoma. TCR beta cDNA was made from approximately 500 ng total RNA with a constant-region primer. It was through three nested multiplex PCR rounds of slightly modified ARM-PCR that TCR beta libraries arose. TRBV1-TRBV30 forward primers paired with a C-beta reverse primer drove the first two PCR rounds, about 10 cycles each. TCRdb reanalysed the multiplex PCR reads using MiXCR and keeps one entry per CDR3 protein. The repertoire holds 80,000 to 100,000 distinct CDR3 sequences, with 68% as singletons. Bulk tissue was left unsorted, and RNA and DNA were co-extracted from about 21-30 mg of it. The sequenced sample was tumor-adjacent normal liver tissue. These receptors were taken from a man aged 40-55 years with primary liver carcinoma and hepatitis B virus infection.

This clonotype was seen at least ten times. The rearrangement links TRBV6-5 to TRBJ1-3; D may be TRBD1 (5 bases). The length of the CDR3 is 15 residues. Trimming removed 4 bases from V and 1 base from J, with 11 bases in between. Germline V gives CDR1 MNHEY, CDR2 SVGAGI. As DNA, the CDR3 is TGTGCCAGCAGTTCCCTGGGGGGATCTGGAAACACCATATATTTT. Its translation is CASSSLGGSGNTIYF.

Turning to this clonotype: A much larger clone lies one base from this, so it may be a read error. Because it lacks the conserved phenylalanine or tryptophan at the end, this CDR3 is likely a read error. The chain is built from TRBV29-1 and TRBJ1-1; 10 nucleotides align to TRBD1. The junction had 3 bases not matched to a gene; V was cut back by 7 bases and J by 7 bases. Germline CDR1 SQVTM, CDR2 ANQGSEA. The CDR3 has 11 amino acids. CDR3 region: CSAGQGGEAFY. As DNA, the CDR3 is TGCAGCGCCGGACAGGGGGGTGAAGCTTTCTAT.

The rearrangement links TRBV10-1 to TRBJ2-2; 12 bases are a match to TRBD2. The length of the CDR3 is 16 residues. CDR1 and CDR2 from the germline V gene are WNHNN and SYGVQD (reference sequence). Trimming removed 9 bases from V and 2 bases from J; junction bases left unmatched: 7. The CDR3 loop reads CASSGTSGCNTGELFF. The CDR3 DNA sequence: TGCGCCAGTAGCGGGACTAGCGGGTGTAACACCGGGGAGCTGTTTTTT.

Note on this clonotype: The germline gene is not matched at one end of the junction; a read error may be the cause. The chain links TRBV6-5 to TRBJ2-7; D call uncertain. Germline assignment: CDR1 MNHEY and CDR2 SVGAGI. The CDR3 contains 13 residues. The DNA of the CDR3 is TGTGCCAGCAGTTACTTGAAGGGCCACGAACAGTACTTC. Its protein is CASSYLKGHEQYF.

Note on this clonotype: A read error may account for a junction end that differs from germline. The chain links TRBV11-2 to TRBJ2-5, with TRBD2 as a possible D gene (5 bases). Per germline, CDR1 SGHAT and CDR2 FQNNGV. This CDR3 contains 16 residues. CDR3: CVSSLVPACGQETQYF. The CDR3 DNA reads as TGTGTCAGCAGCTTAGTCCCGGCGTGCGGGCAAGAGACCCAGTACTTC.

Worth noting for this clonotype: A read error is possible here, since a much larger clone lies one base away. No conserved phenylalanine or tryptophan is present at the end of the CDR3, so a read error is the likely explanation. This chain links TRBV29-1 with TRBJ2-5, with a weak D call TRBD1 (5 bases). The CDR3 sequence is 12 residues long. Trimming stripped 1 base from V and 9 bases from J, with 12 bases between. The germline gives CDR1 SQVTM, CDR2 ANQGSEA. The CDR3 DNA reads as TGCAGCGTTGAAGGCCAGGGTTGGGCCCAGTACCTC. Protein sequence: CSVEGQGWAQYL.

This clonotype was recorded only once. This is likely a read error, given that the CDR3 carries no conserved phenylalanine or tryptophan at its end. J is TRBJ1-2 and V is TRBV4-1, with D hard to call. The CDR3 spans 14 residues. In germline, CDR1 is MGHRA, CDR2 YSYEKL. The CDR3 loop reads CASSQFLGEYDYTL. CDR3 nucleotides: TGCGCCAGCAGCCAATTTTTGGGCGAGTATGACTACACCCTC.

This clonotype was seen at least ten times. The V gene is TRBV7-9, the J gene TRBJ1-4; 7 bases are a match to TRBD1. The CDR3 length is 15 residues. With V trimmed by 6 bases and J by 4 bases, 8 bases remained unmatched. Germline CDR1 SEHNR, CDR2 FQNEAQ (reference sequence). The CDR3 reads CASRLGTENNEKLFF. CDR3 in DNA: TGTGCCAGCAGACTCGGGACAGAAAATAATGAAAAACTGTTTTTT.

The chain has TRBV12-3 or TRBV12-4 and TRBJ1-1, with TRBD1 matching 10 bases. The CDR3 is 13 amino acids. Germline trimming cut 5 bases from V and 7 bases from J; bases unmatched to any gene: 4. The CDR3 DNA reads TGTGCCAGCAGTACACGGACAGGGGGTGAAGCTTTCTTT. This encodes CASSTRTGGEAFF.

This clonotype was counted ten times or more. The chain employs TRBV29-1 and TRBJ2-7, with 11 bases matching TRBD1. Germline trimming cut 6 bases from V and 5 bases from J; bases unmatched to any gene: 9. This CDR3 has 14 amino acids. Germline assignment: CDR1 SQVTM and CDR2 ANQGSEA. CDR3 amino acids: CSVFRDRGGNEQYF. CDR3 nucleotide sequence: TGCAGCGTATTCCGGGACAGGGGGGGGAACGAGCAGTACTTC.

Note on this clonotype: This clone may be a read error of a much larger clone one base away. CDR3 nucleotides: TGCGCCAGCAGACCTACAGGGATGAACACCGGGAAGCTGTTTTTT. This sequence encodes CASRPTGMNTGKLFF. The rearrangement links TRBV5-1 to TRBJ2-2; weak D call: TRBD1 (6 bases). Germline V lookup: CDR1 SGHRS, CDR2 YFSETQ. CDR3 length: 15 residues. Variable domain in full (rest from reference TRBV5-1 and TRBJ2-2): KAGVTQTPRYLIKTRGQQVTLSCSPISGHRSVSWYQQTPGQGLQFLFEYFSETQRNKGNFPGRFSGRQFSNSRSEMNVSTLELGDSALYLCASRPTGMNTGKLFFGEGSRLTVL.

This chain joins TRBV11-2 and TRBJ2-7; D remains ambiguous. Trimming shortened V by 7 bases and J by 4 bases, and 8 bases separated the two germline ends. The length of the CDR3 is 11 residues. The germline V gene encodes CDR1 SGHAT and CDR2 FQNNGV. The CDR3 nucleotides read TGTGCCAGCATGGGTCCTTACGAGCAGTACTTC. Translated, it gives CASMGPYEQYF.

This clonotype showed up just a few times. V usage is TRBV5-1 and J usage is TRBJ2-7; 14 positions agree with TRBD2. V shed 0 bases and J 6 bases; nucleotides not matched to a gene: 5. CDR3 length equals 16 residues. Germline values: CDR1 SGHRS, CDR2 YFSETQ. The CDR3 region is CASSLGGLAGAGEQYF. The CDR3 nucleotides are TGCGCCAGCAGCTTGGGGGGACTAGCGGGGGCCGGCGAGCAGTACTTC.

Of note for this clonotype: The missing conserved phenylalanine or tryptophan at the end of this CDR3 makes a read error likely. The DNA is left out, because the CDR3 cannot be placed on it with certainty; the CDR3 is given as TCRdb lists it. The chain is built from TRBV4-1 and TRBJ1-1; TRBD1 is the table's D call, not checked against the DNA. Germline V gene data show CDR1 as MGHRA and CDR2 as YSYEKL. The CDR3 spans 14 residues, counting both ends. The CDR3 loop reads CASSQVTGGTEALI.

This clonotype has a count of ten or more. This sequence joins TRBV5-5 and TRBJ2-3, with D maybe TRBD1 (5 bases). The germline V and J ends were trimmed by 9 bases and 4 bases, with 15 bases remaining between them. Per germline, CDR1 SGHKS and CDR2 YYEKEE (reference sequence). This CDR3 has 13 residues. The CDR3 DNA follows: TGTGCCACCAGGGCCTACTTTTCAGATACGCAGTATTTT. It translates to CATRAYFSDTQYF.